The T cell receptor beta chain under discussion was sequenced for a study of CXCR3 chemokines and chemotherapy response in bladder cancer (dated by TCRdb to 2021 to 2024). Notes on the research overall: The study examined whether intratumoral CXCR3 chemokine system activity predicted chemotherapy response in human bladder cancer.

The library relied on PCR. The sequencer was an Illumina HiSeq 2500. TCRdb reanalyzed the raw reads on its own, using fastp at Q25 for trimming and MiXCR for clone calling, and kept in-frame beta chains. Each CDR3 protein gets just one entry, which takes the most common genes and DNA from the rows behind it. In all, the sample holds roughly 2,300 distinct CDR3 sequences, and approximately 16% of those were seen once. The ten largest clones capture 20% to 30% of the sample. At the junction V is shortened by 7 bases and J by 6 bases, with 12 bases in between. CDR1 and CDR2, looked up from the germline V gene (reference sequence), are MNHNY and SVGAGI. From the cysteine through the phenylalanine, the CDR3 covers 13 amino acids. The sequence is cut down to CDR3 DNA, 39 bases in frame from base 1. This clonotype was observed a single time. No antigen is known for it. Base qualities are missing; no much larger clone stands one base away. Weak support is all one read offers.

In this chain, TRBV6-6 is recombined with TRBJ2-2; a tentative D match to TRBD2 spans 5 bases. The receptor comes from a human donor with bladder cancer that responded to neoadjuvant chemotherapy. This sample was taken from a patient whose treatment included neoadjuvant chemotherapy. This receptor has the CDR3 CASTYGVAGELFF. The DNA sequence follows: TGTGCCAGCACATACGGGGTAGCCGGGGAGCTGTTTTTT.